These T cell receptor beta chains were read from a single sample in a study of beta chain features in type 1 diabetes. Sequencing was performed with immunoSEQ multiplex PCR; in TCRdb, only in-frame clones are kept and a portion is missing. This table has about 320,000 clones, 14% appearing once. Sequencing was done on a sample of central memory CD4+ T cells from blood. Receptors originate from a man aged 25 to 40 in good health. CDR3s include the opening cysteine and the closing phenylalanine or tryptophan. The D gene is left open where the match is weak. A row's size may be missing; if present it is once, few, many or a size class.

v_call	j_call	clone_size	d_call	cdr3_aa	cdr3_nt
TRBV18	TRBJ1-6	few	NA	CASSPTGTVYSPLHF	TGTGCCAGCTCACCGACCGGGACGGTTTATTCACCCCTCCACTTT
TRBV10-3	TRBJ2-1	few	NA	CAIKNQGMYDNEQFF	TGTGCCATCAAGAATCAGGGGATGTACGACAATGAGCAGTTCTTC
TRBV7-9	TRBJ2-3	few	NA	CASSLVTLGSTDTQYF	TGTGCCAGCAGCTTAGTCACCCTGGGAAGCACAGATACGCAGTATTTT
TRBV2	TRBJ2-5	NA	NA	CASSADRQETQYF	TGTGCCAGCAGTGCGGACAGACAAGAGACCCAGTACTTC
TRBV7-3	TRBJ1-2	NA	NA	CASSLAGRDYGYTF	TGTGCCAGCAGCTTAGCGGGCAGAGACTATGGCTACACCTTC
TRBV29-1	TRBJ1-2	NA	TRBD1	CSVDDRTGDGYTF	TGCAGCGTTGATGACCGGACAGGGGATGGCTACACCTTC
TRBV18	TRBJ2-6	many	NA	CASSASRSGANVLTF	TGTGCCAGCTCGGCGAGCCGCTCTGGGGCCAACGTCCTGACTTTC
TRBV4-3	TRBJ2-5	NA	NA	CASSQDQWETQYF	TGCGCCAGCAGCCAAGACCAGTGGGAGACCCAGTACTTC
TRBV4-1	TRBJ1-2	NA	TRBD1	CASSQETGWFGTYTF	TGCGCCAGCAGCCAAGAGACAGGGTGGTTTGGGACCTACACCTTC
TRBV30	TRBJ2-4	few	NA	CAWNGGHIQYF	TGTGCCTGGAACGGGGGGCACATTCAGTACTTC
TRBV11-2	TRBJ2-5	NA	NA	CASSLGPGETQYF	TGTGCCAGCAGCTTAGGCCCAGGGGAGACCCAGTACTTC
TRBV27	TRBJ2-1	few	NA	CASSRGTYNEQFF	TGTGCCAGCAGCCGGGGAACCTACAATGAGCAGTTCTTC
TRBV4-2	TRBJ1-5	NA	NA	CASSLSGVGNQPQHF	TGTGCCAGCAGCTTGTCCGGAGTTGGCAATCAGCCCCAGCATTTT
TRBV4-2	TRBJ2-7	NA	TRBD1	CASSFDRGPYEQYF	TGTGCCAGCAGCTTTGACAGGGGCCCGTACGAGCAGTACTTC
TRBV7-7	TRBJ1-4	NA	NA	CASSSSRGGGEKLFF	TGTGCTAGCAGCTCATCCCGTGGGGGGGGTGAAAAACTGTTTTTT
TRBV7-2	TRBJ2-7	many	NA	CASSLKPGVEQYF	TGTGCCAGCAGCTTGAAGCCTGGCGTCGAGCAGTACTTC
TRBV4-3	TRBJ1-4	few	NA	CASSQAIGEKLFF	TGCGCCAGCAGCCAAGCGATAGGAGAAAAACTGTTTTTT
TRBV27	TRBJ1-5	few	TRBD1	CASRKSGGVRNQPQHF	TGTGCCAGCAGGAAATCAGGGGGCGTCCGCAATCAGCCCCAGCATTTT
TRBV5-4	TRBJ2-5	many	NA	CASSFLAGETQYF	TGTGCCAGCAGCTTTCTCGCGGGGGAGACCCAGTACTTC
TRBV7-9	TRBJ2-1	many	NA	CASSPVLLEQFF	TGTGCCAGCAGCCCGGTACTCCTCGAGCAGTTCTTC
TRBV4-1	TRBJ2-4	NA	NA	CASSTQGRGAKNIQYF	TGCGCCAGCAGCACTCAGGGGCGGGGGGCCAAAAACATTCAGTACTTC
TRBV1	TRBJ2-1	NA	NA	CTSSQDRWLTTPLYNEQFF	TGCACCAGCAGCCAAGATAGATGGTTGACGACCCCTTTATACAATGAGCAGTTCTTC
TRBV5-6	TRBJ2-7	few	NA	CASSPPLRTATYEQYF	TGTGCCAGCAGCCCCCCCCTTAGGACGGCAACCTACGAGCAGTACTTC
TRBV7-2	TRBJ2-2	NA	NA	CASSERTHEGTGELFF	TGTGCCAGCAGCGAAAGGACACACGAAGGGACCGGGGAGCTGTTTTTT
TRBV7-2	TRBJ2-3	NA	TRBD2	CASYGTSGTDTQYF	TGTGCCAGCTATGGGACTAGCGGCACAGATACGCAGTATTTT
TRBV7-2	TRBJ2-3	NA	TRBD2	CASSSGLVADTQYF	TGTGCCAGCAGCTCGGGACTAGTCGCAGATACGCAGTATTTT
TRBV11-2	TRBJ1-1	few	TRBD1	CASSLGGTGQVNTEAFF	TGTGCCAGCAGCTTAGGGGGGACGGGACAGGTGAACACTGAAGCTTTCTTT
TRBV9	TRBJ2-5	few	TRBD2	CASSVGAGGTSVGETQYF	TGTGCCAGCAGCGTAGGAGCGGGGGGGACGAGTGTAGGAGAGACCCAGTACTTC
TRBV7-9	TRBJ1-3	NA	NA	CASSLEAGRSGNTIYF	TGTGCCAGCAGCTTAGAGGCAGGGAGGAGTGGAAACACCATATATTTT
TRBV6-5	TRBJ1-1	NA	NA	CASRPAGRRTEAFF	TGTGCCAGCAGGCCCGCGGGGAGGCGCACTGAAGCTTTCTTT
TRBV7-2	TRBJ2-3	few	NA	CASSSLDTQYF	TGTGCCAGCAGCTCCTTAGATACGCAGTATTTT
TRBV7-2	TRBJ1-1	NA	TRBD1	CASSLAGTANTEAFF	TGTGCCAGCAGCTTAGCAGGGACAGCGAACACTGAAGCTTTCTTT
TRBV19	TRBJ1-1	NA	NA	CASRDSFMNTEAFF	TGTGCCAGTAGGGACAGTTTTATGAACACTGAAGCTTTCTTT
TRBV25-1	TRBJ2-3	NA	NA	CASSESAGSPTDTQYF	TGTGCCAGCAGTGAATCGGCAGGGAGCCCCACAGATACGCAGTATTTT
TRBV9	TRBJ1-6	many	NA	CASSVDSRSPLHF	TGTGCCAGCAGCGTTGACAGTCGTTCACCCCTCCACTTT
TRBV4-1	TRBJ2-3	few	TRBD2	CASSQRTSGGVSTDTQYF	TGCGCCAGCAGCCAACGGACTAGCGGGGGGGTTAGCACAGATACGCAGTATTTT
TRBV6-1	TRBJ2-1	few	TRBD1	CASTGQGIKNEQFF	TGTGCCAGCACGGGACAGGGAATAAAGAATGAGCAGTTCTTC
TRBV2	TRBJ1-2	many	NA	CASSARDYGYTF	TGTGCCAGCAGTGCCAGGGACTATGGCTACACCTTC
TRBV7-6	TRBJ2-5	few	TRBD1	CASSQGQGLETQYF	TGTGCCAGCAGCCAGGGACAGGGGTTGGAGACCCAGTACTTC
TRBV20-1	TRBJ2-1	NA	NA	CSASLENEQFF	TGCAGTGCTAGCCTTGAGAATGAGCAGTTCTTC
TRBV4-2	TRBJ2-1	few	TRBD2	CASRPSRAGEGYEQFF	TGTGCCAGCAGACCGTCGCGAGCGGGAGAAGGGTATGAGCAGTTCTTC
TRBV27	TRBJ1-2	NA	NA	CASSIRAGYGYTF	TGTGCCAGCAGCATTCGGGCGGGCTATGGCTACACCTTC
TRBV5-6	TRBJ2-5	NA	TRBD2	CASSLSGIETQYF	TGTGCCAGCAGCTTAAGCGGGATAGAGACCCAGTACTTC
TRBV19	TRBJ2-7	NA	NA	CASSIQGPYEQYF	TGTGCCAGTAGTATCCAGGGACCGTACGAGCAGTACTTC
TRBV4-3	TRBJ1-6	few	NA	CASSQEQGQGSPLHF	TGCGCCAGCAGCCAAGAACAGGGACAAGGGTCACCCCTCCACTTT
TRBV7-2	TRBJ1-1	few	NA	CASSLRGTEAFF	TGTGCCAGCAGCTTAAGAGGCACTGAAGCTTTCTTT
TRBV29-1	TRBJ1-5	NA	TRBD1	CSVAVSGGTQPQHF	TGCAGCGTTGCGGTTTCAGGGGGTACTCAGCCCCAGCATTTT
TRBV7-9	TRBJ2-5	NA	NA	CASSLGDVKTQYF	TGTGCCAGCAGCTTAGGGGACGTCAAGACCCAGTACTTC
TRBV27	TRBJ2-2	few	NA	CASKLTGELFF	TGTGCCAGCAAACTCACCGGGGAGCTGTTTTTT